This T cell receptor beta chain was identified during a study of blood T cell repertoires in COVID-19. Background on the study: Italy, Spain and the United States were the sources of the convalescent and acute COVID-19 samples. T cells, B-cell-depleted T cells, or PBMCs supplied cDNA or gDNA.

Under the authors' procedure: Scientists estimated how many nucleated cells there were by amplifying reference gene primers. Repertoires were generated with immunoSEQ multiplex PCR, while TCRdb's copy carries only in-frame clones and drops some. V, J and clone size were drawn from that table, and D and trimming were deduced from the DNA. Of 110,000 to 150,000 clones listed, just under 80% are singletons. With 6 bases clipped from V and 3 bases from J, the junction kept 3 bases outside the gene matches. This CDR3 has 14 amino acids. Germline CDR1 MNHEY, CDR2 SMNVEV (reference sequence). Sequencing was performed on peripheral blood. The chain uses TRBV27 and TRBJ2-7; 12 bases align to TRBD2. This clonotype originated in a woman in her fifties or sixties with acute or convalescent COVID-19. CDR3 bases: TGTGCCAGCAGCCGGACTAGCGGGATCTACGAGCAGTACTTC. This encodes CASSRTSGIYEQYF.